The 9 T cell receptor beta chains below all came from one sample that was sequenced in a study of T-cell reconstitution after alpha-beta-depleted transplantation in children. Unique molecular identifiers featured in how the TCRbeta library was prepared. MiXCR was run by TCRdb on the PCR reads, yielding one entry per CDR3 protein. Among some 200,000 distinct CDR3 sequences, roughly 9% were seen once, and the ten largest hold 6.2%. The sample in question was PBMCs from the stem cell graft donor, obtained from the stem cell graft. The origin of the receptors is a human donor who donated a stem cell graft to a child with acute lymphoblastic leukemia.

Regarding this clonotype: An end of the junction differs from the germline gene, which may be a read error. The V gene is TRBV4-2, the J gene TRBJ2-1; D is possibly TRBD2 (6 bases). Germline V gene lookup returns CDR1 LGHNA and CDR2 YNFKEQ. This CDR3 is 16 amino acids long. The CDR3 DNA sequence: TGTGTCAGCAGTCAAAGCGGGTCCAGCTCCTACAATGAGCAGTTCTTC. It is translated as CVSSQSGSSSYNEQFF.

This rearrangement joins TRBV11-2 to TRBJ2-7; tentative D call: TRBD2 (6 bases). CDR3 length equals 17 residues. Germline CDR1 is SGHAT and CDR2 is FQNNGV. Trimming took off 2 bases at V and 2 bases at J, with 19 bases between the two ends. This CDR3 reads CASSLNEPGGYAYEQYF. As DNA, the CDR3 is TGTGCCAGCAGCTTAAACGAGCCCGGGGGATATGCCTACGAGCAGTACTTC.

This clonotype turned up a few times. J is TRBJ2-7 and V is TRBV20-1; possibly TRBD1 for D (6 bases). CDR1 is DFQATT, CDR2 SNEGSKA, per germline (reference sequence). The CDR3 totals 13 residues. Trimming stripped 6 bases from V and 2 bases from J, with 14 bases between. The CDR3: CSARDISTYEQYF. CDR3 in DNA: TGCAGTGCAAGGGACATCTCCACCTACGAGCAGTACTTC.

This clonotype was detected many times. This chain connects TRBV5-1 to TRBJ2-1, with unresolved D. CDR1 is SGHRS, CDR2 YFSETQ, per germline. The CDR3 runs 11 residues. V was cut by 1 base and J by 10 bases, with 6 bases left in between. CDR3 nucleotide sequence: TGCGCCAGCAGCTTGACGAACGAGCAGTTCTTC. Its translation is CASSLTNEQFF.

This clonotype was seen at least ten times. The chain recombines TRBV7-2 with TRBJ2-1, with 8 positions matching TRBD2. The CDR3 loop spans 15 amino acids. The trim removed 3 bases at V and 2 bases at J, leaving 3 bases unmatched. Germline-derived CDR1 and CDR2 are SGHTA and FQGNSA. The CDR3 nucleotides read TGTGCCAGCAGCTTCGATAGCGGGGCCTACAATGAGCAGTTCTTC. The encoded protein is CASSFDSGAYNEQFF. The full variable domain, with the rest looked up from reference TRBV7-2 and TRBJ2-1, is GAGVSQSPSNKVTEKGKDVELRCDPISGHTALYWYRQSLGQGLEFLIYFQGNSAPDKSGLPSDRFSAERTGGSVSTLTIQRTQQEDSAVYLCASSFDSGAYNEQFFGPGTRLTVL.

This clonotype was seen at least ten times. The CDR3 nucleotides are TGCGCCAGCAGCTCGGGAAGGCCCGGGGAGCTGTTTTTT. Translating gives CASSSGRPGELFF. The chain joins TRBV5-1 to TRBJ2-2, with D perhaps TRBD2 (5 bases). The CDR3 runs 13 residues. The V gene's germline CDR1 is SGHRS and CDR2 YFSETQ. Trimming cost V 3 bases and J 6 bases, with 9 bases left between them.

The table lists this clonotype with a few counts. The CDR3 DNA reads TGTGCCAGCAGCCAAGTTAGTAGCATTCTAAATGGCTACACCTTC. The encoded protein is CASSQVSSILNGYTF. This sequence joins TRBV3-1 and TRBJ1-2; the D is unclear. Between the trimmed V and J ends, which lost 1 base and 6 bases, there was a span of 15 bases. Germline V lookup: CDR1 LGHDT, CDR2 YNNKEL (reference sequence). The CDR3 loop spans 15 amino acids.

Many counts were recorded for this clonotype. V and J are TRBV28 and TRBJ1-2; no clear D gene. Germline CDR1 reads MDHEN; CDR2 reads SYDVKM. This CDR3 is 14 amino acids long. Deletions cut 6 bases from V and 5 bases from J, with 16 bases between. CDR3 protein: CASRQFLAAYGYTF. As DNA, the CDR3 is TGTGCCAGCAGACAGTTTTTGGCGGCGTATGGCTACACCTTC.

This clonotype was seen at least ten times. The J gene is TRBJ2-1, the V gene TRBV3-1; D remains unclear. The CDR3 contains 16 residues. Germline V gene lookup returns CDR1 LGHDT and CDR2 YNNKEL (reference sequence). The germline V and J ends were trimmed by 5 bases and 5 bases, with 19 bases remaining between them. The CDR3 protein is CASSSLVVSPNNEQFF. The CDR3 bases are TGTGCCAGCAGCTCTCTTGTCGTGAGCCCCAACAATGAGCAGTTCTTC.